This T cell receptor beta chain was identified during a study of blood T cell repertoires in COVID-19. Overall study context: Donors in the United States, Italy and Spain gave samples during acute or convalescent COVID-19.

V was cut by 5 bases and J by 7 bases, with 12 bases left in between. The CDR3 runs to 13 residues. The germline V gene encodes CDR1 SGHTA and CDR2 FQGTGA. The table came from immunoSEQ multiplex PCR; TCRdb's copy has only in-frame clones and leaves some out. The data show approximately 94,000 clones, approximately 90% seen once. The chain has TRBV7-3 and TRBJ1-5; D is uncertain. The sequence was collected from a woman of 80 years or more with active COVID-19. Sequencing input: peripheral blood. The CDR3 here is CASSQQRGQPQHF. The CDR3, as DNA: TGTGCCAGCAGCCAACAACGAGGGCAGCCCCAGCATTTT.